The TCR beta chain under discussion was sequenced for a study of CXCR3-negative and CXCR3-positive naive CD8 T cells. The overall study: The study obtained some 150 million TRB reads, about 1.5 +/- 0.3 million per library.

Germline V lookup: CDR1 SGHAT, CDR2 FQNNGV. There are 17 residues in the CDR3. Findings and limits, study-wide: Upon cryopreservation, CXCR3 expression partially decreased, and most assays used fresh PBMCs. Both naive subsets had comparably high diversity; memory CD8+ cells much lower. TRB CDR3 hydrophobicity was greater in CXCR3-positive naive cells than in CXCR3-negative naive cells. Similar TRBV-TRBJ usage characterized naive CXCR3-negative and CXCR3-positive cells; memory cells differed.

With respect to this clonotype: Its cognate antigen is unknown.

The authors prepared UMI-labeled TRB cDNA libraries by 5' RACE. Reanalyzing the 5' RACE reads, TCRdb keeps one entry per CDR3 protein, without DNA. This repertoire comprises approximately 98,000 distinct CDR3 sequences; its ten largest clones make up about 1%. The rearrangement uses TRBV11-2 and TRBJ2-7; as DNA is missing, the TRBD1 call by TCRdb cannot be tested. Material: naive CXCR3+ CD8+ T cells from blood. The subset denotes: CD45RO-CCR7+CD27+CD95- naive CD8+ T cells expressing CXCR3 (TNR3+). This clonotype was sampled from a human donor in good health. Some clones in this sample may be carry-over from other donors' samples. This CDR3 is CASSTRTEPGQVYEQYF.